The 20 T cell receptor beta chains reported below all come from one sample, sequenced in a study of brain T cells in children with intractable seizures. Time point denoted: blood from clinic visit 5 months post-surgery; TSC patient then seizure free. The protocol was immunoSEQ multiplex PCR, while the TCRdb copy is restricted to in-frame clones and leaves out a portion. Among 300,000 to 400,000 clones, 93% were seen once, and the ten largest hold roughly 5.8%. Material: peripheral blood, obtained about 5 months after surgery. Every receptor here comes from a boy in the first two years of life with tuberous sclerosis and intractable seizures.

The genes are TRBV12-3 or TRBV12-4 and TRBJ2-2; D uncertain. CDR3 length: 13 residues. Trimming took 8 bases from V and 3 from J, leaving 10 bases between them. CDR3 protein: CASLAGHTGELFF. As DNA, the CDR3 is TGTGCCAGCTTGGCAGGACACACCGGGGAGCTGTTTTTT.

This chain joins TRBV3-1 (or the pseudogene TRBV3-2) and TRBJ2-5, with D uncertain. Germline V CDR1 and CDR2: LGHDT, YNNKEL (reference sequence). The ends were cut back, 1 base at V and 4 bases at J, with 13 bases in the middle. The CDR3 has 15 residues. The DNA for the CDR3 is TGTGCCAGCAGCCAAGCGACTCCAGGTCGAGAGACCCAGTACTTC. Protein sequence: CASSQATPGRETQYF.

The V call is TRBV5-1, the J call TRBJ1-1; D unclear. The CDR3 is made up of 12 amino acids. Germline assignment: CDR1 SGHRS and CDR2 YFSETQ. V was cut by 2 bases and J by 5 bases, with 7 bases left in between. This chain's CDR3 is CASSFPGTEAFF. The CDR3 DNA follows: TGCGCCAGCAGCTTTCCGGGGACTGAAGCTTTCTTT.

This clone was seen just once. The V gene is TRBV11-2, the J gene TRBJ1-5, with no clear D. In germline, CDR1 is SGHAT, CDR2 FQNNGV. The CDR3 has 12 residues. Trimming removed 3 bases at V and 12 bases at J, with 12 bases between. The CDR3 is CASSFHRTFQHF. In nucleotides, the CDR3 is TGTGCCAGCAGCTTCCACCGGACCTTCCAGCATTTT.

In nucleotides, the CDR3 is TGTGCCAGCAGTTTCCTCTCAGGGTTTAATGAAAAACTGTTTTTT. Amino acids: CASSFLSGFNEKLFF. The J gene is TRBJ1-4, the V gene TRBV28; tentative D call: TRBD1 (5 bases). This CDR3 is built from 15 residues. The V end was cut by 3 bases, the J end by 4 bases, with 12 bases between. Germline V gene data show CDR1 as MDHEN and CDR2 as SYDVKM.

The rearrangement joins TRBV7-9 to TRBJ2-3; no clear D. The V end lost 1 base, the J end lost 3 bases, and 5 bases lay between the germline ends. Germline values: CDR1 SEHNR, CDR2 FQNEAQ (reference sequence). The CDR3 is 13 residues long. The CDR3 is CASSLGKTDTQYF. CDR3 coding DNA: TGTGCCAGCAGCTTAGGGAAGACAGATACGCAGTATTTT.

V and J are TRBV25-1 and TRBJ2-3, with 12 bases matching TRBD2. Germline loops: CDR1 MGHDK, CDR2 SYGVNS. The CDR3 is 15 amino acids. After removal of 1 base from V and 4 bases from J, the junction contained 0 bases not matched to a gene. The CDR3 sequence: CASSESSGGADTQYF. The CDR3 DNA reads as TGTGCCAGCAGTGAATCTAGCGGGGGGGCAGATACGCAGTATTTT.

The rearrangement uses TRBV7-8 and TRBJ1-5; D remains ambiguous. The CDR3 is 15 amino acids. Germline CDR1 and CDR2: SGHVS and FQNEAQ. Trimming left V 0 bases short and J 3 bases short, with 9 bases between. The CDR3 here is CASSLAPDANQPQHF. The CDR3 DNA reads as TGTGCCAGCAGCTTAGCGCCCGACGCCAATCAGCCCCAGCATTTT.

The J gene is TRBJ1-1, the V gene TRBV7-6, with D hard to call. CDR1 is SGHVS and CDR2 is FNYEAQ in the germline V gene. This CDR3 is 15 amino acids long. With 1 base removed from V and 2 bases from J, the gap between germline ends came to 11 bases. In DNA form, the CDR3 reads TGTGCCAGCAGCTTAGTTGCCGATCTTAACACTGAAGCTTTCTTT. Translated: CASSLVADLNTEAFF. Full variable domain (remainder filled in from reference TRBV7-6 and TRBJ1-1): GAGVSQSPRYKVTKRGQDVALRCDPISGHVSLYWYRQALGQGPEFLTYFNYEAQQDKSGLPNDRFSAERPEGSISTLTIQRTEQRDSAMYRCASSLVADLNTEAFFGQGTRLTVV.

The chain carries TRBV29-1 and TRBJ1-2; possible D gene TRBD1, 5 bases. Germline V gives CDR1 SQVTM, CDR2 ANQGSEA. This CDR3 has 12 amino acids. Trimming stripped 7 bases from V and 6 bases from J, with 15 bases between. CDR3: CSAEARENGYTF. In DNA, the CDR3 is TGCAGCGCCGAAGCCAGGGAGAATGGCTACACCTTC.

V usage is TRBV6-5 and J usage is TRBJ1-2; D is uncertain. Deletions cut 9 bases from V and 7 bases from J, with 18 bases between. The CDR3 runs to 13 residues. CDR1 and CDR2 (germline): MNHEY, SVGAGI. This chain's CDR3 is CASWGTGPGGYTF. The CDR3, as DNA: TGTGCCAGTTGGGGTACCGGGCCAGGTGGCTACACCTTC.

The chain joins TRBV5-1 to TRBJ2-5; D gene unclear. Per germline, CDR1 SGHRS and CDR2 YFSETQ. Between the trimmed V and J ends, which lost 0 bases and 4 bases, there was a span of 13 bases. The CDR3 consists of 15 residues. The CDR3 reads CASSLADGPGETQYF. In DNA, the CDR3 is TGCGCCAGCAGCTTGGCCGACGGTCCAGGAGAGACCCAGTACTTC.

This chain uses TRBV7-9 with TRBJ1-5, with 11 bases lining up with TRBD1. The germline V gene encodes CDR1 SEHNR and CDR2 FQNEAQ (reference sequence). This CDR3 is 16 amino acids long. The trim removed 5 bases at V and 4 bases at J, leaving 7 bases unmatched. The CDR3 sequence: CASSLQGTGGNQPQHF. The CDR3 DNA follows: TGTGCCAGCAGCCTGCAGGGGACAGGGGGGAATCAGCCCCAGCATTTT.

The rearrangement uses TRBV6-5 and TRBJ1-6; TRBD1 agrees at 8 bases. The junction had 8 bases not matched to a gene; V was cut back by 6 bases and J by 7 bases. Germline CDR1 MNHEY, CDR2 SVGAGI. The CDR3 has 15 amino acids. CDR3 protein: CASRKGGQDNSPLHF. CDR3 sequence (DNA): TGTGCCAGCAGGAAAGGGGGACAGGACAATTCACCCCTCCACTTT.

The chain has TRBV4-1 and TRBJ2-7, with D perhaps matching TRBD1 or TRBD2 (5 bases each). This CDR3 contains 13 residues. V was shortened by 3 bases and J by 3 bases, with 9 bases between the two germline ends. Germline V gene data show CDR1 as MGHRA and CDR2 as YSYEKL. CDR3 protein: CASSHGTDYEQYF. CDR3 in DNA: TGCGCCAGCAGCCATGGGACCGACTACGAGCAGTACTTC.

This clone was seen just once. The chain joins TRBV2 to TRBJ1-1; D call uncertain. The CDR3 has 13 amino acids. V was cut by 4 bases and J by 10 bases, with 16 bases left in between. CDR1 is SNHLY and CDR2 is FYNNEI in the germline V gene. CDR3 nucleotides: TGTGCCAGCAGTGTCGACCAATCCATTGTAGCTTTCTTT. Protein sequence: CASSVDQSIVAFF.

This clone was seen once. The V and J genes are TRBV6-5 and TRBJ1-1; D gene unclear. The V end lost 5 bases, the J end lost 1 base, and 5 bases lay between the germline ends. The CDR3 is 12 amino acids. CDR1 is MNHEY and CDR2 is SVGAGI in the germline V gene. The CDR3 spells CASSRQNTEAFF. The CDR3 bases are TGTGCCAGCAGTAGACAGAACACTGAAGCTTTCTTT.

V is TRBV5-1 and J is TRBJ2-2; D is ambiguous. CDR1 is SGHRS and CDR2 is YFSETQ in the germline V gene. CDR3 length: 17 amino acids. V dropped 0 bases and J dropped 3 bases, with 15 bases sitting between them. The CDR3 DNA follows: TGCGCCAGCAGCTTGGGGGGTGTTGATTCCTACACCGGGGAGCTGTTTTTT. Encoded protein: CASSLGGVDSYTGELFF.

This clone was seen only once. This chain uses TRBV14 with TRBJ2-4; D is tentatively TRBD1 or TRBD2 (7 bases each). The CDR3 extends over 18 amino acids. Germline V gene sequence: CDR1 SGHDN, CDR2 FVKESK. V shed 0 bases and J shed 1 base, with 16 bases lying between them. The CDR3 sequence is CASSQDPRGREAKNIQYF. The CDR3 DNA is TGTGCCAGCAGCCAAGACCCCAGGGGGAGGGAGGCCAAAAACATTCAGTACTTC.

The chain is built from TRBV18 and TRBJ1-1; D remains unclear. Looked up from germline, CDR1 is KGHSH and CDR2 is LQKENI. V was cut by 3 bases and J by 5 bases, with 7 bases left in between. This CDR3 contains 12 residues. The CDR3 loop is CASSPPRTEAFF. The CDR3 coding sequence is TGTGCCAGCTCACCCCCGCGGACTGAAGCTTTCTTT.